Each of the 6 T cell receptor beta chains below was sequenced from the same sample in a study of T cell changes during pregnancy in multiple sclerosis. Sequencing was performed with immunoSEQ multiplex PCR; in TCRdb, only in-frame clones are kept and a portion is missing. The table records roughly 110,000 clones, 85% to 95% of them present only once. Sequencing used peripheral blood, obtained in the third trimester of pregnancy. These receptors all stem from a female donor in good health, enrolled as a control in a pregnancy study.

The chain recombines TRBV5-1 with TRBJ1-4; perhaps TRBD1 as D (6 bases). CDR1 is SGHRS and CDR2 is YFSETQ in the germline V gene. This CDR3 region has 15 residues. V lost 5 bases and J lost 1, with 12 bases in between. This CDR3 is CASSLKQGTNEKLFF. CDR3 in DNA: TGCGCCAGCAGTTTGAAACAGGGAACTAATGAAAAACTGTTTTTT. The full variable domain, with the rest looked up from reference TRBV5-1 and TRBJ1-4, is KAGVTQTPRYLIKTRGQQVTLSCSPISGHRSVSWYQQTPGQGLQFLFEYFSETQRNKGNFPGRFSGRQFSNSRSEMNVSTLELGDSALYLCASSLKQGTNEKLFFGSGTQLSVL.

The rearrangement links TRBV4-3 to TRBJ2-5, with D possibly TRBD1 on 5 matching bases. In germline, CDR1 is LGHNA, CDR2 YSLEER. V was shortened by 0 bases and J by 3 bases, with 11 bases between the two germline ends. The CDR3 has 15 residues. The chain's CDR3 is CASSQDSQGKETQYF. CDR3 coding DNA: TGCGCCAGCAGCCAAGATTCTCAGGGAAAAGAGACCCAGTACTTC.

This clone was picked up one time. The chain uses TRBV6-1 and TRBJ1-1, with TRBD1 matching over 8 bases. From germline, CDR1 is MNHNS and CDR2 SASEGT. This CDR3 contains 14 residues. V shed 6 bases and J 4 bases; nucleotides not matched to a gene: 7. The CDR3 loop is CASSLTGGVTEAFF. CDR3 coding DNA: TGTGCCAGCAGCCTTACAGGGGGGGTCACTGAAGCTTTCTTT.

The chain has TRBV6-5 and TRBJ1-2; 7 nucleotides match TRBD1. This CDR3 has 13 residues. Per the germline V gene, CDR1 is MNHEY and CDR2 is SVGAGI. With 7 bases clipped from V and 8 bases from J, the junction kept 10 bases outside the gene matches. The CDR3 DNA reads as TGTGCCAGCACCTATACGGGACAGCGCGGCTACACCTTC. It encodes CASTYTGQRGYTF.

The rearrangement joins TRBV11-3 to TRBJ1-6; a possible D gene is TRBD1 (6 bases). CDR1 and CDR2 (germline): SGHNT, YENEEA. CDR3 length: 14 amino acids. Deletions cut 3 bases from V and 7 bases from J, with 10 bases between. Written as DNA, the CDR3 is TGTGCCAGCAGCTTGGGACAAGTAAATTCACCCCTCCACTTT. The encoded protein is CASSLGQVNSPLHF.

The rearrangement joins TRBV7-9 to TRBJ1-2; D is ambiguous. Between the trimmed V and J ends, which lost 4 bases and 4 bases, there was a span of 10 bases. The length of the CDR3 is 13 residues. CDR1 SEHNR and CDR2 FQNEAQ come from the germline V gene (reference sequence). CDR3 nucleotide sequence: TGTGCCAGCAGCTCCCCGGGGATCTATGGCTACACCTTC. It codes for CASSSPGIYGYTF.